Following are 8 T cell receptor beta chains from one sample sequenced in a study of shared clonotypes between healthy human individuals. Cells designated naive CD8 were CD45RO-negative and were positively selected for CCR7, with terminally differentiated effector memory CD45RA+ cells excluded. The table came from immunoSEQ multiplex PCR; TCRdb's copy has only in-frame clones and leaves some out. The data contain 2 million to 2.5 million clones, less than 95% of them singletons. The sequenced sample was naive CD8+ T cells sorted from blood. These receptors were collected from a young man in good health.

This clone came up a few times. V usage is TRBV6-1 and J usage is TRBJ2-7; 10 bases map to TRBD2. The CDR3 runs to 16 residues. J lost 4 bases, V lost 2 bases, and 8 bases had no gene match. Germline CDR1 reads MNHNS; CDR2 reads SASEGT. In DNA form, the CDR3 reads TGTGCCAGCAGTGAAATATGGGCTAGCGGGGGTTACGAGCAGTACTTC. It is translated as CASSEIWASGGYEQYF.

The chain recombines TRBV28 with TRBJ2-3; 8 nucleotides line up with TRBD1. CDR1 MDHEN and CDR2 SYDVKM come from the germline V gene. J gave up 1 base and V 6 bases, and 6 bases lay outside the gene matches. The length of the CDR3 is 15 residues. The DNA of the CDR3 is TGTGCCAGCAGGAATGTGGGACAGGGCACAGATACGCAGTATTTT. This sequence encodes CASRNVGQGTDTQYF.

The chain recombines TRBV30 with TRBJ1-2; D is unresolved. V lost 3 bases and J lost 4, with 18 bases in between. Germline V gene lookup returns CDR1 GTSNPN and CDR2 SVGIG (reference sequence). The CDR3 sequence is 15 residues long. CDR3 sequence reads: CAWSGVGGVVYGYTF. The CDR3 DNA reads as TGTGCCTGGAGCGGAGTTGGTGGGGTAGTCTATGGCTACACCTTC.

This chain connects TRBV4-1 to TRBJ2-2, with 12 bases fitting TRBD2. Trimming removed 4 bases from V and 7 bases from J; junction bases left unmatched: 7. The germline gives CDR1 MGHRA, CDR2 YSYEKL. The CDR3 sequence is 16 residues long. DNA of the CDR3: TGCGCCAGCAGCCCTCGGACTAGCGGGACGATCGGGGAGCTGTTTTTT. Amino acids: CASSPRTSGTIGELFF.

This clone was recorded once. This chain uses TRBV7-9 with TRBJ2-1; D may be TRBD2 (5 bases). Per the germline V gene, CDR1 is SEHNR and CDR2 is FQNEAQ (reference sequence). Trimming took off 2 bases at V and 8 bases at J, with 19 bases between the two ends. This CDR3 contains 16 residues. The CDR3 DNA is TGTGCCAGCAGCTTAAGTGGCGCCTGGCTGGAGGATGAGCAGTTCTTC. Translation: CASSLSGAWLEDEQFF.

V is TRBV13 and J is TRBJ2-7; D unclear. Per the germline V gene, CDR1 is PRHDT and CDR2 is FYEKMQ (reference sequence). The CDR3 is 17 residues long. V lost 8 bases and J lost 1, with 24 bases in between. This chain's CDR3 is CASGPNRADPYSYEQYF. For the CDR3, the DNA is TGTGCCAGCGGGCCAAATAGGGCAGACCCCTATTCCTACGAGCAGTACTTC. Using reference TRBV13 and TRBJ2-7 for the parts outside the CDR3, the full variable domain is AAGVIQSPRHLIKEKRETATLKCYPIPRHDTVYWYQQGPGQDPQFLISFYEKMQSDKGSIPDRFSAQQFSDYHSELNMSSLELGDSALYFCASGPNRADPYSYEQYFGPGTRLTVT.

The chain combines TRBV19 with TRBJ1-5; unclear D gene. Germline CDR1 LNHDA, CDR2 SQIVND (reference sequence). V shed 3 bases and J shed 6 bases, with 12 bases lying between them. The CDR3 runs to 14 residues. CDR3 in DNA: TGTGCCAGTAGTATGCTGGTGACTTTTCAGCCCCAGCATTTT. It yields the protein CASSMLVTFQPQHF. Combining the CDR3 with reference TRBV19 and TRBJ1-5 gives the whole variable domain DGGITQSPKYLFRKEGQNVTLSCEQNLNHDAMYWYRQDPGQGLRLIYYSQIVNDFQKGDIAEGYSVSREKKESFPLTVTSAQKNPTAFYLCASSMLVTFQPQHFGDGTRLSIL.

This rearrangement joins TRBV6-1 to TRBJ1-1, with D perhaps TRBD1 (5 bases). The V gene lost 2 bases and the J gene lost 5 bases, with 15 bases spanning the gap. The germline CDR1 and CDR2 sequences are MNHNS and SASEGT. CDR3 length: 15 amino acids. The CDR3 here is CASSELQGWETEAFF. The CDR3 nucleotides read TGTGCCAGCAGTGAACTCCAGGGATGGGAAACTGAAGCTTTCTTT.